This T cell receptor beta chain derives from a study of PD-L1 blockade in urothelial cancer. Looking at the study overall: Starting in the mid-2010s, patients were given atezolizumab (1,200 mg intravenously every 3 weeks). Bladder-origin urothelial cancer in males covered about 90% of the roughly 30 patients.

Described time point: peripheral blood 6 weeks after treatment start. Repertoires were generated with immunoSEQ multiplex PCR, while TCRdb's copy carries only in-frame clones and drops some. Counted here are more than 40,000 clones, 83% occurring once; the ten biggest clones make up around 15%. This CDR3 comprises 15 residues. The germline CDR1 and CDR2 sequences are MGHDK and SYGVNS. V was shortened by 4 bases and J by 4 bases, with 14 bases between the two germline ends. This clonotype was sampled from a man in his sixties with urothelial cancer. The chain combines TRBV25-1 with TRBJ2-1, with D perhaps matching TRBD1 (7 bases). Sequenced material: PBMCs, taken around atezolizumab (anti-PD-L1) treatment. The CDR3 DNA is TGTGCCAGCAGTGCCCTCAGGGGGGAGTACAATGAGCAGTTCTTC. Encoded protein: CASSALRGEYNEQFF.